This paragraph reports one TCR beta chain. Its antigen is still unknown. Per germline, CDR1 MNHEY and CDR2 SVGEGT. CDR3 length: 14 residues. V lost 7 bases to trimming and J lost 7 bases, with 17 bases between them. TCRdb re-analysed the reads in MiXCR, keeping a single row per CDR3 protein. The table has nearly 700,000 distinct CDR3 sequences, roughly 33% seen once. This entry belongs to a study of T cell repertoires in cytomegalovirus infection. The chain employs TRBV6-2 or TRBV6-3 and TRBJ2-1, with no clear D. The sample consisted of cultured PBMCs, taken from culture after CMV antigen stimulation. The TCR comes from a human donor in good health (CMV status not recorded). Some clones in this sample may be carry-over from other donors' samples. The CDR3 loop is CASNPGRSRNEQFF. CDR3 nucleotides: TGTGCCAGCAACCCCGGACGGTCTCGAAATGAGCAGTTCTTC.